The rows below give T cell receptor beta chains drawn from one sample of a study of blood T cell repertoires in COVID-19. The assay was immunoSEQ multiplex PCR, and TCRdb's table has in-frame clones only and misses some. The sample lists approximately 160,000 clones; 80% to 90% were seen once. The sample comprised PBMCs or T cells enriched from blood (not recorded which). Receptors originate from a middle-aged man who had recovered from COVID-19. Both conserved end residues are part of each CDR3. Each record gives: J gene, V gene, D gene, clone size, CDR3 DNA, CDR3 protein. A D gene is named only where the DNA matches it firmly. The size of a clone is reported for some rows only, either as once, few or many, or as a class for expanded clones.

TRBJ1-5,TRBV19,TRBD1,NA,TGTGCCAGTATCGACTACTTCCGGGACAGCCCGAATCAGCCCCAGCATTTT,CASIDYFRDSPNQPQHF
TRBJ1-2,TRBV27,NA,NA,TGTGCCAGCAGTTTAAAGGGGTGGCATAACTATGGCTACACCTTC,CASSLKGWHNYGYTF
TRBJ2-7,TRBV11-3,NA,NA,TGTGCCAGCCCCCCTCCAAGGCGGCGGATTCCCTACGAGCAGTACTTC,CASPPPRRRIPYEQYF
TRBJ2-5,TRBV11-2,NA,NA,TGTGCCAGCAGCTTACTGGGAGGGACCCAGTACTTC,CASSLLGGTQYF
TRBJ1-1,TRBV15,NA,NA,TGTGCCACCAGCTGGGTACGGGACACTGAAGCTTTCTTT,CATSWVRDTEAFF
TRBJ2-3,TRBV5-5,TRBD2,NA,TGTGCCAGCAGCATATCCGGGACTAGCGGGGGGGATACGCAGTATTTT,CASSISGTSGGDTQYF
TRBJ2-7,TRBV27,TRBD1,NA,TGTGCCAGCAGCCCAGACAGGGGGGGCGAGCAGTACTTC,CASSPDRGGEQYF
TRBJ1-6,TRBV7-9,TRBD1,NA,TGTGCCAGCAGCTTACGTAGGGACAGGGGATCACCCCTCCACTTT,CASSLRRDRGSPLHF
TRBJ1-6,TRBV5-1,TRBD1,NA,TGCGCCAGCAGCTTGGAGGGGACAGGGGTTTCACCCCTCCACTTT,CASSLEGTGVSPLHF
TRBJ1-5,TRBV6-2/TRBV6-3,NA,NA,TGTGCCAGCAGTTACTCGGGCGGGGGAACCCAGCCCCAGCATTTT,CASSYSGGGTQPQHF
TRBJ2-1,TRBV5-1,TRBD1,once,TGCGCCAGCAGCTTGGGGACAGGGGGTAATGAGCAGTTCTTC,CASSLGTGGNEQFF
TRBJ1-2,TRBV5-1,NA,NA,TGCGCCAGCAGCTTGACCCAGGGTTCCTTCTATGGCTACACCTTC,CASSLTQGSFYGYTF
TRBJ1-2,TRBV7-8,NA,NA,TGTGCCAGCAGCGCCCGGACAGTGGGTGGCTACACCTTC,CASSARTVGGYTF
TRBJ2-3,TRBV7-3,NA,NA,TGTGCCAGCAGCCCCCAGGTGAGCACAGATACGCAGTATTTT,CASSPQVSTDTQYF
TRBJ1-1,TRBV15,NA,NA,TGTGCCACCAGCAGACCCAACAAGAACACTGAAGCTTTCTTT,CATSRPNKNTEAFF
TRBJ1-3,TRBV6-1,NA,NA,TGTGCCAGCAGTGAACAAGGAGGCTCTGGAAACACCATATATTTT,CASSEQGGSGNTIYF
TRBJ1-2,TRBV5-6,NA,NA,TGTGCCAGCAGCTTGTGGGGCGACGGCTACACCTTC,CASSLWGDGYTF
TRBJ2-7,TRBV19,TRBD1,NA,TGTGCCAGTAGTAGGCAAGCAGGGGGCCGGCACGAGCAGTACTTC,CASSRQAGGRHEQYF
TRBJ2-3,TRBV5-1,TRBD2,medium-sized,TGCGCCAGCAGCTCCAAACTAGCGGGGGATGGTACAGATACGCAGTATTTT,CASSSKLAGDGTDTQYF
TRBJ1-6,TRBV30,NA,NA,TGTGCCTGGAGTAAGGACAGCCTCGCACCCCTCCACTTT,CAWSKDSLAPLHF
TRBJ2-4,TRBV5-4,TRBD2,once,TGTGCCAGCAGCCCAGGTCCAGCGGGGGGGCAGGGCATTCAGTACTTC,CASSPGPAGGQGIQYF
TRBJ2-1,TRBV12-5,TRBD1,NA,TGTGCTAGTGGGACCAGACAGGGCCCCTACAATGAGCAGTTCTTC,CASGTRQGPYNEQFF
TRBJ2-7,TRBV6-5,NA,NA,TGTGCCAGCAGTTACTCGGGGGCAACGAGTGCCGAGCAGTACTTC,CASSYSGATSAEQYF
TRBJ2-7,TRBV7-2,NA,NA,TGTGCCAGCAGCTCCCGACAGACCTACGAGCAGTACTTC,CASSSRQTYEQYF
TRBJ1-1,TRBV12-3/TRBV12-4,TRBD1,NA,TGTGCCAGCAGTCCCCAGACAGGGTTGGCTTTCTTT,CASSPQTGLAFF
TRBJ2-1,TRBV11-2,TRBD2,NA,TGTGCCAGCAGCCCGTCTTCGACGGGGGGATACAATGAGCAGTTCTTC,CASSPSSTGGYNEQFF
TRBJ1-2,TRBV19,NA,NA,TGTGCCAGTAGTTTAGGACGGGGCTATGGCTACACCTTC,CASSLGRGYGYTF
TRBJ2-1,TRBV7-9,NA,NA,TGTGCCAGCAGCTTAGCCACAGGGATCAATGAGCAGTTCTTC,CASSLATGINEQFF
TRBJ2-4,TRBV30,NA,NA,TGTGCCTGGTCCGTGGGAGGGGGGGCCAAAAACATTCAGTACTTC,CAWSVGGGAKNIQYF
TRBJ1-2,TRBV19,TRBD1,NA,TGTGCCAGTAGTATCCCCCGCCGGGACAGGACTAACTATGGCTACACCTTC,CASSIPRRDRTNYGYTF
TRBJ2-7,TRBV20-1,TRBD2,NA,TGCAGTGCTAGTTGCCCCTGCGGGGGGGCCGTCTACGAGCAGTACTTC,CSASCPCGGAVYEQYF
TRBJ1-2,TRBV24-1,NA,NA,TGTGCCACCAGTGATGGGGTAGCAGGGAAAGGCTACACCTTC,CATSDGVAGKGYTF
TRBJ1-2,TRBV29-1,TRBD1,NA,TGCAGCGTTGTAAAGGGCCTGGACAGGGTTGGATATGGCTACACCTTC,CSVVKGLDRVGYGYTF
TRBJ2-5,TRBV29-1,NA,NA,TGCAGCGTTGAAGATGGACACCCACGTCGGACCCAGTACTTC,CSVEDGHPRRTQYF
TRBJ1-2,TRBV19,NA,NA,TGTGCCAGTAGTATAATCCTCCCGAGGGATTCTAACTATGGCTACACCTTC,CASSIILPRDSNYGYTF
TRBJ2-3,TRBV7-9,NA,NA,TGTGCCACTCTTAGCGGTCCCACAGATACGCAGTATTTT,CATLSGPTDTQYF
TRBJ2-2,TRBV14,NA,NA,TGTGCCAGCAGCCAAGGAGGGTATACCGGGGAGCTGTTTTTT,CASSQGGYTGELFF
TRBJ2-5,TRBV6-5,TRBD1,NA,TGTGCCAGGCGGGACAGGTCCCAAGAGACCCAGTACTTC,CARRDRSQETQYF
TRBJ2-1,TRBV19,TRBD1,NA,TGTGCCAGTAGTATAGGGACAGGGCGCAATGAGCAGTTCTTC,CASSIGTGRNEQFF
TRBJ2-5,TRBV5-4,NA,NA,TGTGCCAGCAGCTTGAAAGACTTGGAGGAGACCCAGTACTTC,CASSLKDLEETQYF
TRBJ1-2,TRBV9,NA,NA,TGTGCCAGCAGCCCGCCGGTCCCTTTTCAGGGAAAAAATAATGGCTACACCTTC,CASSPPVPFQGKNNGYTF
TRBJ1-6,TRBV30,NA,NA,TGTGCCTGGACAGATACAGTCTCACCCCTCCACTTT,CAWTDTVSPLHF
TRBJ1-1,TRBV5-1,TRBD1,NA,TGCGCCAGCACCTTCGGGACAGGTACAACAGGTGAAGCTTTCTTT,CASTFGTGTTGEAFF
TRBJ2-1,TRBV5-6,NA,NA,TGTGCCAGCAGCCAGGACATAAACAATGAGCAGTTCTTC,CASSQDINNEQFF
TRBJ1-5,TRBV18,TRBD1,NA,TGTGCCAGCTCACAAGGACAGGGGAATCAGCCCCAGCATTTT,CASSQGQGNQPQHF
TRBJ1-4,TRBV12-5,NA,NA,TGTGCTAGTGGTTTGTCAGGGGAGTTTACGAGGTTTTTT,CASGLSGEFTRFF
TRBJ2-1,TRBV27,TRBD1,NA,TGTGCCAGCAGGACAGGGGTAAGGGATGAGCAGTTCTTC,CASRTGVRDEQFF
TRBJ2-7,TRBV5-1,NA,NA,TGCGCCAGCAGCCTAAGCTCCTACGAGCAGTACTTC,CASSLSSYEQYF
TRBJ1-3,TRBV18,NA,NA,TGTGCCAGCTCACCACTCGATTCCAGGACAGCTGGAAACACCATATATTTT,CASSPLDSRTAGNTIYF
TRBJ1-2,TRBV30,NA,NA,TGTGCCTGGAGTGTAACCCAGGGGAGAGGCTACACCTTC,CAWSVTQGRGYTF